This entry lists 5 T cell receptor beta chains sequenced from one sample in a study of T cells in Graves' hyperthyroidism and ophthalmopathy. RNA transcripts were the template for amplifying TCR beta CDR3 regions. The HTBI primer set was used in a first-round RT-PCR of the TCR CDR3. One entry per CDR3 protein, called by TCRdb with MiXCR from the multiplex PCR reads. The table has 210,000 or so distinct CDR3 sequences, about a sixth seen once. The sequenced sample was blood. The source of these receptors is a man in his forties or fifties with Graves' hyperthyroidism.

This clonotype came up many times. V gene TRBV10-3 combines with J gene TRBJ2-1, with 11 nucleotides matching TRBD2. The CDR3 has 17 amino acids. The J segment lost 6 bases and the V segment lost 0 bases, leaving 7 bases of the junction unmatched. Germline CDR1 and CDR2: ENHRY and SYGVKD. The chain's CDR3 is CAISESRLAGPGNEQFF. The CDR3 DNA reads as TGTGCCATCAGTGAGTCGCGACTAGCGGGACCCGGCAATGAGCAGTTCTTC.

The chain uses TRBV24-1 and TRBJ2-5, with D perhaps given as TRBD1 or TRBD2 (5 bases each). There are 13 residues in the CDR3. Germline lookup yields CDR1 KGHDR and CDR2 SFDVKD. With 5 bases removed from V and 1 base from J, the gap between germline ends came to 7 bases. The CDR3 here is CATSGGSQETQYF. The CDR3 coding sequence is TGTGCCACCAGTGGGGGGAGCCAAGAGACCCAGTACTTC.

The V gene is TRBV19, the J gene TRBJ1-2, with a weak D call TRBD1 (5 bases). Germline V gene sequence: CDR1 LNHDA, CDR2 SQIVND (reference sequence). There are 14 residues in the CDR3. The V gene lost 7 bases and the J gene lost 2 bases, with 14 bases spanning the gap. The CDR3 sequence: CASTQLTENYGYTF. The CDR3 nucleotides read TGTGCCAGTACTCAATTGACAGAAAACTATGGCTACACCTTC.

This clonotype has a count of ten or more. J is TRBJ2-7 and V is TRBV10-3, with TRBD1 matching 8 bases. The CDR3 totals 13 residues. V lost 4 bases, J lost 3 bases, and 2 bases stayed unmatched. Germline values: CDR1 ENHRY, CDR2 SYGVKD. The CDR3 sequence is CAISVDRDYEQYF. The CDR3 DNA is TGTGCCATCAGTGTGGACAGGGACTACGAGCAGTACTTC.

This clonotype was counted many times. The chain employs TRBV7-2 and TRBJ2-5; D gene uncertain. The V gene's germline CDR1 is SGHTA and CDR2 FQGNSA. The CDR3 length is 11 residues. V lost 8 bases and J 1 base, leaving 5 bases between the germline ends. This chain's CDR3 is CASGLQETQYF. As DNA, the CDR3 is TGTGCCAGCGGGCTCCAAGAGACCCAGTACTTC.